Below, 13 T cell receptor beta chains from the same sample are listed, as sequenced in a study of T cells and copy number aberrations in small-cell lung cancer. TCRdb's table, derived via immunoSEQ multiplex PCR, lists solely in-frame clones and lacks some. This table has fewer than 9,500 clones, approximately 85% appearing once. The specimen sequenced was normal tissue next to the tumor. The origin of the receptors is a woman between 50 and 59 years old with small cell lung cancer.

The chain recombines TRBV19 with TRBJ1-5, with a possible D match to TRBD1 (6 bases). CDR1 and CDR2 from the germline V gene are LNHDA and SQIVND (reference sequence). Trimming left V 4 bases short and J 8 bases short, with 21 bases between. CDR3 length: 16 residues. CDR3 sequence reads: CASSSWGRGGAEPQHF. CDR3 DNA: TGTGCCAGTAGTAGTTGGGGACGGGGGGGCGCTGAGCCCCAGCATTTT.

In this sample, this clone turned up a few times. CDR3 nucleotides: TGTGCCATCGGGCTCCTCAACACTGAAGCTTTCTTT. This codes for CAIGLLNTEAFF. The chain couples TRBV6-6 to TRBJ1-1, with D unresolved. There are 12 residues in the CDR3. Germline CDR1 MNHNY, CDR2 SVGAGI (reference sequence). V lost 10 bases and J lost 2, with 11 bases in between.

The chain employs TRBV10-3 and TRBJ2-3; 12 bases line up with TRBD2. The CDR3 is made up of 15 amino acids. The J segment lost 2 bases and the V segment lost 8 bases, leaving 5 bases of the junction unmatched. CDR1 and CDR2 from the germline V gene are ENHRY and SYGVKD. This CDR3 reads CAIGGLAGDTDTQYF. DNA of the CDR3: TGTGCCATCGGGGGACTAGCGGGCGACACAGATACGCAGTATTTT.

In its sample, this clone was seen once. The chain joins TRBV28 to TRBJ2-2; 11 bases match TRBD1. In germline, CDR1 is MDHEN, CDR2 SYDVKM. The ends lost 5 bases at V and 3 bases at J; junction bases unmatched: 5. The CDR3 covers 16 residues. DNA for the CDR3: TGTGCCAGCAGTGGATGGACAGGGGGCGACACCGGGGAGCTGTTTTTT. Protein product: CASSGWTGGDTGELFF.

The gene calls are TRBV30 and TRBJ1-3; D not resolved. CDR1 is GTSNPN and CDR2 is SVGIG in the germline V gene (reference sequence). The V end was cut by 4 bases, the J end by 0 bases, with 7 bases between. CDR3 length: 13 amino acids. DNA of the CDR3: TGTGCCTGGATCTGGGACTCTGGAAACACCATATATTTT. This encodes CAWIWDSGNTIYF.

The chain carries TRBV13 and TRBJ1-1; 7 nucleotides align to TRBD1. Germline values: CDR1 PRHDT, CDR2 FYEKMQ (reference sequence). V trimming: 2 bases; J trimming: 10 bases; junction bases outside the gene matches: 10. The CDR3 runs to 14 residues. The DNA for the CDR3 is TGTGCCAGCAGCTTATTGACAGGGAGTACAGCAGCTTTCTTT. Protein: CASSLLTGSTAAFF.

This chain connects TRBV4-3 to TRBJ2-2; 11 bases fit TRBD2. V lost 4 bases, J lost 0 bases, and 7 bases stayed unmatched. Germline V CDR1 and CDR2: LGHNA, YSLEER. This CDR3 has 18 amino acids. The CDR3 nucleotides are TGCGCCAGCAGCCCAGAACTAGCGGGAGCCTCGAACACCGGGGAGCTGTTTTTT. This sequence encodes CASSPELAGASNTGELFF.

This clone has just one count. The chain is built from TRBV7-2 and TRBJ2-3, with 11 bases aligning to TRBD1. From germline, CDR1 is SGHTA and CDR2 FQGNSA. J was trimmed by 3 bases and V by 5 bases; bases with no gene match: 7. This CDR3 region has 16 residues. In DNA, the CDR3 is TGTGCCAGCAGCCTATCCGGGACAGGGGGTACAGATACGCAGTATTTT. This gives the protein CASSLSGTGGTDTQYF.

This clone was observed once. V is TRBV28 and J is TRBJ2-3; the D call may be TRBD1 or TRBD2 (5 bases each). Germline values: CDR1 MDHEN, CDR2 SYDVKM. V was pared by 4 bases and J by 4 bases, with 30 bases between. The length of the CDR3 is 20 residues. CDR3 bases: TGTGCCAGCAGTTCTGACCTCGGCAGAGGGTCAGGGTTTATTTCAGATACGCAGTATTTT. Translated, it gives CASSSDLGRGSGFISDTQYF.

The sample holds one count of this clone. The chain recombines TRBV30 with TRBJ1-6; D gene unclear. With 5 bases removed from V and 7 bases from J, the gap between germline ends came to 6 bases. The CDR3 totals 11 residues. CDR1 and CDR2 (germline): GTSNPN, SVGIG (reference sequence). The CDR3 nucleotides read TGTGCCTGGGATACCAATTCACCCCTCCACTTT. Its translation is CAWDTNSPLHF.

This chain joins TRBV5-1 and TRBJ1-1; D gene ambiguous. This CDR3 comprises 12 residues. V dropped 2 bases and J dropped 3 bases, with 5 bases sitting between them. Germline CDR1 SGHRS, CDR2 YFSETQ. The CDR3 loop reads CASSLRDTEAFF. The DNA for the CDR3 is TGCGCCAGCAGCTTACGTGACACTGAAGCTTTCTTT.

This chain joins TRBV9 and TRBJ2-7; 7 positions agree with TRBD2. Germline assignment: CDR1 SGDLS and CDR2 YYNGEE. The CDR3 sequence is 15 residues long. The ends lost 0 bases at V and 2 bases at J; junction bases unmatched: 5. Here the CDR3 DNA reads TGTGCCAGCAGCGTAGGACTAGCTGAGACCTACGAGCAGTACTTC. It translates to CASSVGLAETYEQYF.

The chain uses TRBV5-4 and TRBJ2-7; 8 nucleotides line up with TRBD1. The V and J ends lost 4 bases and 5 bases, in that order; junction bases with no gene match: 11. The CDR3 spans 15 residues. Germline V gene sequence: CDR1 SGHNT, CDR2 YYREEE (reference sequence). The CDR3 DNA is TGTGCCAGCAGCCTTTCAGGGGGCGAAATTGACGAGCAGTACTTC. It translates to CASSLSGGEIDEQYF.